The source of this T cell receptor (beta chain) is a study of cytomegalovirus exposure and HLA in healthy donors. On the study more broadly: There were nearly 120 million unique TCR beta sequences, drawn from about 179 million T cells, in an earlier analysis.

This CDR3 is built from 15 residues. CDR1 is MNHEY and CDR2 is SVGAGI in the germline V gene. The V gene end was trimmed by 5 bases and the J gene end by 4 bases; junction bases not matched to a gene: 10. Study-level findings and limits: Some TCR beta chains (around 180 of them) were listed as cytomegalovirus-associated.

Amplification used 60 Vbeta primers and 13 Jbeta primers. Using immunoSEQ multiplex PCR, the repertoire was profiled, and TCRdb retains in-frame clones only, with some absent. This sample has around 170,000 clones; around 75% occur once, and the top ten carry more than 6%. Points on this clone: Its antigen is not known.

Source material: PBMCs. The chain couples TRBV6-5 to TRBJ1-1; 7 bases align to TRBD1. This TCR came from a man aged 35-49 years in good health and CMV-seropositive. This CDR3 reads CASSKLDRVGTEAFF. The CDR3 region has the DNA TGTGCCAGCAGTAAACTCGACAGGGTAGGCACTGAAGCTTTCTTT.